This T cell receptor (beta chain) was captured by sequencing in a study of control samples from healthy donors and cancer patients (dated by TCRdb to the early 2020s). CDR1 SNHLY and CDR2 FYNNEI were looked up in the germline V gene. The trim is 1 base for V and 9 bases for J, with a gap of 10 bases between the germline ends. The CDR3 starts with the cysteine, ends with the phenylalanine, and has 13 residues. The only DNA kept is the CDR3, 39 bases in frame from the first base. Concerning this clone itself: It lacks a known antigen. Per-base qualities were not stored, and no clone one base away is much larger.

Libraries were made using the immunoSEQ multiplex PCR assay. Sourced from immuneACCESS, this table was stored by TCRdb with only in-frame sequences that have V and J called. A share of the clones is absent; for the studies checked, an unresolved V gene accounts for under half, and the remainder has no known explanation. Within this sample are some 150,000 clones, with roughly nine tenths of them counted one time only. The ten largest clones take up more than 6.5% of the sample. The TCR originated in a young man in good health. Sample: blood. The V and J genes are TRBV2 and TRBJ2-1; no D gene call is confident. The CDR3 here reads CASSEGLASEQFF. The DNA sequence is TGTGCCAGCAGTGAAGGTTTAGCTTCTGAGCAGTTCTTC.